This entry lists 9 T cell receptor beta chains sequenced from one sample in a study of cytomegalovirus exposure and HLA in healthy donors. It was with 60 Vbeta and 13 Jbeta primers that the PCR ran. The method was immunoSEQ multiplex PCR; TCRdb's version includes in-frame clones alone and lacks a portion of them. Here the sample spans about 180,000 clones, 80% to 85% being singletons. Material: PBMCs. The receptor set was obtained from a boy aged 2 to 10 in good health and CMV-seronegative.

V usage is TRBV5-1 and J usage is TRBJ1-1; 12 nucleotides match TRBD1. The CDR3 covers 16 residues. Germline CDR1 reads SGHRS; CDR2 reads YFSETQ. The V and J ends lost 0 bases and 5 bases, in that order; junction bases with no gene match: 5. The DNA of the CDR3 is TGCGCCAGCAGCTTGGGTGGGACAGGGGGCGAGACTGAAGCTTTCTTT. Translated: CASSLGGTGGETEAFF.

The V call is TRBV29-1, the J call TRBJ2-1; 10 bases fit TRBD1. Germline values: CDR1 SQVTM, CDR2 ANQGSEA. The CDR3 is made up of 11 amino acids. Here the CDR3 DNA reads TGCAGTGGGGACAGGGGATCTGAGCAGTTCTTC. This translates into CSGDRGSEQFF.

The chain links TRBV5-4 to TRBJ1-1, with D possibly matching TRBD1 (5 bases). V was pared by 2 bases and J by 4 bases, with 9 bases between. CDR1 and CDR2 (germline): SGHNT, YYREEE (reference sequence). This CDR3 has 13 amino acids. This chain's CDR3 is CASSFGGFTEAFF. DNA of the CDR3: TGTGCCAGCAGCTTCGGGGGTTTCACTGAAGCTTTCTTT.

V usage is TRBV7-9 and J usage is TRBJ2-3, with 7 nucleotides matching TRBD1. The CDR3 contains 15 residues. Trimming removed 3 bases from V and 0 bases from J; junction bases left unmatched: 3. Germline V gene lookup returns CDR1 SEHNR and CDR2 FQNEAQ (reference sequence). In nucleotides, the CDR3 is TGTGCCAGCAGCTTGGACAGGAGCAGCACAGATACGCAGTATTTT. It is translated as CASSLDRSSTDTQYF.

The chain employs TRBV18 and TRBJ1-2; D call uncertain. The CDR3 spans 14 residues. The V and J ends lost 3 bases and 1 base respectively, with 9 bases between them. The germline V gene encodes CDR1 KGHSH and CDR2 LQKENI. The CDR3 region has the DNA TGTGCCAGCTCACCTGCGAGGGATAACTATGGCTACACCTTC. Translating it yields CASSPARDNYGYTF.

The chain carries TRBV7-9 and TRBJ2-1; TRBD2 matches 8 bases. Trimming cost V 4 bases and J 1 base; bases outside gene matches: 3. Germline-derived CDR1 and CDR2 are SEHNR and FQNEAQ (reference sequence). The CDR3 runs to 15 residues. The CDR3 DNA follows: TGTGCCAGCAGCTATCGGGAGGGTTCCTACAATGAGCAGTTCTTC. It codes for CASSYREGSYNEQFF.

The chain uses TRBV5-1 and TRBJ2-7; 10 positions agree with TRBD1. CDR3 length: 15 residues. Germline V gene sequence: CDR1 SGHRS, CDR2 YFSETQ. V was pared by 1 base and J by 6 bases, with 7 bases of the junction left unmatched. CDR3 nucleotide sequence: TGCGCCAGCAGCTTGCGAGGGGACAGGGGCAGCGAGCAGTACTTC. Its translation is CASSLRGDRGSEQYF.

This chain connects TRBV6-1 to TRBJ2-2; D is unclear. The CDR3 has 13 amino acids. The V gene lost 5 bases and the J gene lost 1 base, with 5 bases spanning the gap. Germline V CDR1 and CDR2: MNHNS, SASEGT. The CDR3 DNA is TGTGCCAGCAGTACAGAGAACACCGGGGAGCTGTTTTTT. This sequence encodes CASSTENTGELFF.

The gene calls are TRBV27 and TRBJ1-5; D remains unclear. The CDR3 extends over 15 amino acids. CDR1 is MNHEY, CDR2 SMNVEV, per germline (reference sequence). V lost 3 bases and J 0 bases, leaving 9 bases between the germline ends. In nucleotides, the CDR3 is TGTGCCAGCAGTTTTGTTGGGCCTAGCAATCAGCCCCAGCATTTT. Protein sequence: CASSFVGPSNQPQHF.